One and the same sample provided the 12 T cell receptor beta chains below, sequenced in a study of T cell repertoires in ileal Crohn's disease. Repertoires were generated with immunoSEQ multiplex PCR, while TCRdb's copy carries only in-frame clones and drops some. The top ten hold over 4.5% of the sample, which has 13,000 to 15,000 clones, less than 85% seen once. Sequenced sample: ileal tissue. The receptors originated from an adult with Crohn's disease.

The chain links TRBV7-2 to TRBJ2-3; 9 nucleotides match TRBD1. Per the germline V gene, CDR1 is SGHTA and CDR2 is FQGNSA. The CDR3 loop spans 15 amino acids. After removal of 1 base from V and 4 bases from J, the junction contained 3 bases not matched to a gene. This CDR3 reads CASSLGGTGPDTQYF. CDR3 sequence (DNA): TGTGCCAGCAGCTTAGGGGGGACAGGGCCAGATACGCAGTATTTT.

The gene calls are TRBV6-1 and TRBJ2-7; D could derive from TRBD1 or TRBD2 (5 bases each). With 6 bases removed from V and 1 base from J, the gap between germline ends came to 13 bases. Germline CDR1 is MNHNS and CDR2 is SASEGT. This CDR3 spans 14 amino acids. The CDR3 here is CASSPGTVSYEQYF. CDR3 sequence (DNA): TGTGCCAGCAGCCCCGGGACGGTTTCCTACGAGCAGTACTTC.

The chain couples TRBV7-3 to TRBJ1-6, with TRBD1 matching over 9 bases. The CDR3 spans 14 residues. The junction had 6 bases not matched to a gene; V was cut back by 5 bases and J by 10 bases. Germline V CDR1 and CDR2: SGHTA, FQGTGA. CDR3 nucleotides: TGTGCCAGCAGCCTGACAGGGGGAGGCTCACCCCTCCACTTT. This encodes CASSLTGGGSPLHF.

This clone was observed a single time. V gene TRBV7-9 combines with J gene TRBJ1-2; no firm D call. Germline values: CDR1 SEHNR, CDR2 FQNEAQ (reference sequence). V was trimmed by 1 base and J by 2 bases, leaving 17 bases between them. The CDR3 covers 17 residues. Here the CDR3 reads CASSLVGGLTENYGYTF. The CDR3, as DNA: TGTGCCAGCAGCTTAGTCGGTGGGCTAACAGAGAACTATGGCTACACCTTC.

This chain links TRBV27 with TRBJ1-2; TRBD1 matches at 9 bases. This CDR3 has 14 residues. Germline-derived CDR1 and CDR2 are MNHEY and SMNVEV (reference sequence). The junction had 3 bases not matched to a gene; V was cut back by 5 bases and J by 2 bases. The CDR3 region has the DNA TGTGCCAGCAGTAACAGGGGGCTGAACTATGGCTACACCTTC. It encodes CASSNRGLNYGYTF.

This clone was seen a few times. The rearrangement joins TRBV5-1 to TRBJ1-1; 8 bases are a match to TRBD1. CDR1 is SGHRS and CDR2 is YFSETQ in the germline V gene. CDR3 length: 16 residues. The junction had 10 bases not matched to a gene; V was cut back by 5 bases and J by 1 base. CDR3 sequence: CASRMITGTGNTEAFF. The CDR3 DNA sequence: TGCGCCAGCAGGATGATCACCGGGACAGGGAACACTGAAGCTTTCTTT.

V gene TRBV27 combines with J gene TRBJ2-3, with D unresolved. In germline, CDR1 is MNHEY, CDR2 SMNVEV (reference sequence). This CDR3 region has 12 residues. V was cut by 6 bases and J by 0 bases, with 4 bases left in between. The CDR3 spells CASSPSTDTQYF. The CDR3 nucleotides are TGTGCCAGCAGCCCAAGCACAGATACGCAGTATTTT.

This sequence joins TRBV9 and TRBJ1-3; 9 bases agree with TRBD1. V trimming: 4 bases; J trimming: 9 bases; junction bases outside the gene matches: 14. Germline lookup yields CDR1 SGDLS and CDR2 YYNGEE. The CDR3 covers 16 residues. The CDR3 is CASSLAPGQGGVTIYF. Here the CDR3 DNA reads TGTGCCAGCAGCCTAGCTCCGGGACAGGGAGGTGTCACCATATATTTT.

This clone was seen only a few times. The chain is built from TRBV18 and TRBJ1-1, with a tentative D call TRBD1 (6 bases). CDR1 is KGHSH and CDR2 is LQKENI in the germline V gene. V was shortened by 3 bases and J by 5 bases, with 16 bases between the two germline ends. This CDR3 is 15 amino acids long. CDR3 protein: CASSPYTNRETEAFF. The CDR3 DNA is TGTGCCAGCTCACCGTATACCAACAGGGAGACTGAAGCTTTCTTT.

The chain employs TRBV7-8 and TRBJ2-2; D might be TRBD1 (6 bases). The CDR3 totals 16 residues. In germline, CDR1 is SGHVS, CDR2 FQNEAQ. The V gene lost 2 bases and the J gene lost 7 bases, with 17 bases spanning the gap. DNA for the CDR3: TGTGCCAGCAGCTTAATGCCAGGGGATAGTGGCGGGGAGCTGTTTTTT. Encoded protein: CASSLMPGDSGGELFF.

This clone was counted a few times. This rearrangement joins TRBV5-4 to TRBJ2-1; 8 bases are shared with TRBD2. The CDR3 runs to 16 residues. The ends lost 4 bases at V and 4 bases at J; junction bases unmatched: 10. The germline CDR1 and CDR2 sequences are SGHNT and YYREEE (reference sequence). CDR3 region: CASSSMSSGEYNEQFF. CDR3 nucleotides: TGTGCCAGCAGCAGTATGAGTAGCGGGGAGTACAATGAGCAGTTCTTC.

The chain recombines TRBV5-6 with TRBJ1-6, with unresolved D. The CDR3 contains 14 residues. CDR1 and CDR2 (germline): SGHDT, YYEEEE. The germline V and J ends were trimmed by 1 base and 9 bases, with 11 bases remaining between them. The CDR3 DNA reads TGTGCCAGCAGCTTGCCTTTTGAGGGTTCACCCCTCCACTTT. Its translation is CASSLPFEGSPLHF.